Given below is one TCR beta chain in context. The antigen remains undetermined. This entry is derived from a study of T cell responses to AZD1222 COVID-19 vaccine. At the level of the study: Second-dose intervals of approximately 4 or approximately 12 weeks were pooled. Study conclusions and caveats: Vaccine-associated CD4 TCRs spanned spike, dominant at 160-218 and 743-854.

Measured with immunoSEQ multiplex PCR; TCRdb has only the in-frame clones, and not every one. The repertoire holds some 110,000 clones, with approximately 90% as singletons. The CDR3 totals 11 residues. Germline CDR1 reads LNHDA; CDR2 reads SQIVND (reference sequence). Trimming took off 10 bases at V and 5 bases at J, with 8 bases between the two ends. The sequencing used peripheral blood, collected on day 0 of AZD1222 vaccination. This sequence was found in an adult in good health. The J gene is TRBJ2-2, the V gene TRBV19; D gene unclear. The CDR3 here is CAILVTGELFF. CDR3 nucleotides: TGTGCCATCCTGGTAACCGGGGAGCTGTTTTTT.